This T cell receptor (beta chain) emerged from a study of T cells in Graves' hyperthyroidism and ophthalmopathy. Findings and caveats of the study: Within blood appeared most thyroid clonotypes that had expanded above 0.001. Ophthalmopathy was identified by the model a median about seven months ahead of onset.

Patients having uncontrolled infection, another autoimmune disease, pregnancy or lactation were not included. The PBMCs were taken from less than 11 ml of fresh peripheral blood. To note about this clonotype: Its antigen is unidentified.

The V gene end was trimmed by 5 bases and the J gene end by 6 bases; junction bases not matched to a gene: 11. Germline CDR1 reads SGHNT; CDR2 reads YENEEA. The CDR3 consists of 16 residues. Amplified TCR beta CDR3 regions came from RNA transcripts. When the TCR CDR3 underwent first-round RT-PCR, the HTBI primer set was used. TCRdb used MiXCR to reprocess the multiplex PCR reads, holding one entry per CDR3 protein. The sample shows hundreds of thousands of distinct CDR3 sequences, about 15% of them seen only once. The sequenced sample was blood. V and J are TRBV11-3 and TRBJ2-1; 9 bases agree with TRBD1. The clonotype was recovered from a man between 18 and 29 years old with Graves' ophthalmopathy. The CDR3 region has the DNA TGTGCCAGCAGCGTGAGACAGGGGGGCTTAGGCAATGAGCAGTTCTTC. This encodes CASSVRQGGLGNEQFF. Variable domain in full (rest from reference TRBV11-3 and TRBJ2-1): EAGVVQSPRYKIIEKKQPVAFWCNPISGHNTLYWYLQNLGQGPELLIRYENEEAVDDSQLPKDRFSAERLKGVDSTLKIQPAELGDSAVYLCASSVRQGGLGNEQFFGPGTRLTVL.